The T cell receptor (beta chain) described here comes from a study of cytomegalovirus exposure and HLA in healthy donors. Remarks on this clone: The antigen remains undetermined.

Study results and limitations: Listed as cytomegalovirus-associated were approximately 160 TCR beta chains.

The method was immunoSEQ multiplex PCR; TCRdb's version includes in-frame clones alone and lacks a portion of them. The table records under 65,000 clones, over 85% of them present only once. This TCR came from a woman between 18 and 30 years old in good health and CMV-seropositive. Material for sequencing was PBMCs.

The CDR3 bases are TGTGCCAGCAGTATCGTCCCAGGACAGGTAGGAGAGACCCAGTACTTC. Its translation: CASSIVPGQVGETQYF. This chain connects TRBV28 to TRBJ2-5, with 7 bases lining up with TRBD1. The CDR3 runs 16 residues. V lost 5 bases and J lost 4; bases outside the gene matches: 13. Germline-derived CDR1 and CDR2 are MDHEN and SYDVKM.